These T cell receptor beta chains were read from a single sample in a study of blood T cell repertoires in COVID-19. Only in-frame clones appear in the TCRdb table, and some are missing; sequencing was by immunoSEQ multiplex PCR. Among 100,000 or so clones listed, about four fifths were seen once. The sample consisted of peripheral blood. These receptor sequences come from a woman aged 60 to 75 with acute or convalescent COVID-19. The CDR3 runs from the conserved cysteine through the conserved F or W. Fields, in order: clone size, V gene, D gene, J gene, CDR3 DNA, CDR3 protein. A D gene is named only where the DNA matches it firmly. Size values are once, few and many counts, or a class for expanded clones, and some rows have none.

once,TRBV6-2/TRBV6-3,TRBD2,TRBJ2-1,TGTGCCAGCAGTCCCGCGGGGGGGCGTCAGTTCTTC,CASSPAGGRQFF
NA,TRBV6-6,NA,TRBJ2-1,TGTGCCAGCAGGTCGGGGGACGGAAGGGAGCAGTTCTTC,CASRSGDGREQFF
NA,TRBV10-3,TRBD2,TRBJ2-3,TGTGCCATCAGCGCTAGCGGGGGACCCACAGATACGCAGTATTTT,CAISASGGPTDTQYF
NA,TRBV27,TRBD1,TRBJ1-2,TGTGCCAGCAGTAGGACAGGATTGGATTATGGCTACACCTTC,CASSRTGLDYGYTF
NA,TRBV29-1,TRBD1,TRBJ1-1,TGCAGCGGGGACAGGGTCCGCACTGAAGCTTTCTTT,CSGDRVRTEAFF
NA,TRBV3-1/TRBV3-2,NA,TRBJ1-2,TGTGCCAGCAGCCAAGAAGCGATTGGCTACACCTTC,CASSQEAIGYTF
NA,TRBV5-4,TRBD1,TRBJ1-5,TGTGCCAGCAGCCCTGGGACAGGGAATCAGCCCCAGCATTTT,CASSPGTGNQPQHF
NA,TRBV10-1,TRBD2,TRBJ2-3,TGCGCCATACCTAGCGGGGGGTACACAGATACGCAGTATTTT,CAIPSGGYTDTQYF
NA,TRBV28,NA,TRBJ1-2,TGTGCCAGCAGTTTGGTTGAGCGCCCCTATGGCTACACCTTC,CASSLVERPYGYTF
few,TRBV12-3/TRBV12-4,NA,TRBJ2-1,TGTGCCAGCAGCCGCTCCGGGGACAATGAGCAGTTCTTC,CASSRSGDNEQFF
NA,TRBV3-1/TRBV3-2,NA,TRBJ1-2,TGTGCCAGCTGGGGGGGGACACGTTATGGCTACACCTTC,CASWGGTRYGYTF
NA,TRBV2,TRBD1,TRBJ1-3,TGTGCCAGCAGGACCAATAGACAGGGCTCTGGAAACACCATATATTTT,CASRTNRQGSGNTIYF
NA,TRBV28,TRBD1,TRBJ1-3,TGTGCCAGCAGTTTAGTACAGGGGGAGGGAAACACCATATATTTT,CASSLVQGEGNTIYF
NA,TRBV3-1/TRBV3-2,NA,TRBJ2-6,TGTGCCAGCAGCCAATTTACTGGGGCCAACGTCCTGACTTTC,CASSQFTGANVLTF
NA,TRBV18,NA,TRBJ1-6,TGTGCCAGCTCACCAGGTATCGTTTGGGGCAATTCACCCCTCCACTTT,CASSPGIVWGNSPLHF
NA,TRBV4-1,TRBD2,TRBJ2-5,TGCGCCAGCAGCCAAGAAAAGGGCGGGGGGACCCAGGAGACCCAGTACTTC,CASSQEKGGGTQETQYF
few,TRBV7-2,TRBD2,TRBJ2-5,TGTGCCAGCAGCCCTGGGACTACTTTTGGGACCCAGTACTTC,CASSPGTTFGTQYF
once,TRBV2,NA,TRBJ1-1,TGTGCCAGCGGCAGGAACACTGAAGCTTTCTTT,CASGRNTEAFF
NA,TRBV11-3,NA,TRBJ2-7,TGTGCCAGCAGCTCCGGGACAAACTACGAGCAGTACTTC,CASSSGTNYEQYF
NA,TRBV9,NA,TRBJ2-5,TGTGCCAGCAGCGTAGAGGGGGTTTGGAGTCCTCCGGCGTCCCAGTACTTC,CASSVEGVWSPPASQYF
NA,TRBV9,TRBD2,TRBJ2-4,TGTGCCAGCAGCGCCCAAGCGGGGTGGACCAAAAACATTCAGTACTTC,CASSAQAGWTKNIQYF
NA,TRBV10-3,TRBD2,TRBJ2-1,TGTGCCATCACCAAGACTAGCGGGACGTACAATGAGCAGTTCTTC,CAITKTSGTYNEQFF
NA,TRBV4-3,TRBD1,TRBJ2-7,TGCGCCAGCAGCCCCGGTGGGGGGACAGGGGACTACGAGCAGTACTTC,CASSPGGGTGDYEQYF
NA,TRBV19,NA,TRBJ1-5,TGTGCCAGTAGTATAGACCGGTTTCAGCCCCAGCATTTT,CASSIDRFQPQHF
NA,TRBV6-5,NA,TRBJ1-1,TGTGCCAGCAGTTCACTCCGATCAGGGGACACTGAAGCTTTCTTT,CASSSLRSGDTEAFF
NA,TRBV5-4,TRBD1,TRBJ1-2,TGTGCCAGCAGCTTGGGACAGGGGGCATATGGCTACACCTTC,CASSLGQGAYGYTF
NA,TRBV18,NA,TRBJ2-3,TGTGCCAGCTCACCACCGCAGACAGATACGCAGTATTTT,CASSPPQTDTQYF
NA,TRBV6-5,NA,TRBJ1-2,TGTGCCAGCCTGGGACTGGGCTATGGCTACACCTTC,CASLGLGYGYTF
NA,TRBV10-3,NA,TRBJ2-4,TGTGCCATCAGTGAGAATGAACAGGACATTCAGTACTTC,CAISENEQDIQYF
NA,TRBV28,TRBD2,TRBJ2-1,TGTGCCAGCAGTTTAGTGGGGGGGTACAATGAGCAGTTCTTC,CASSLVGGYNEQFF
NA,TRBV30,TRBD1,TRBJ1-3,TGTGCCTGGGCGACGGACAGGGGGTCGGACACCATATATTTT,CAWATDRGSDTIYF
NA,TRBV6-5,NA,TRBJ1-2,TGTGCCAGCAGCTTAGATGGGCCTGGGTATGGCTACACCTTC,CASSLDGPGYGYTF
NA,TRBV5-4,TRBD1,TRBJ1-1,TGTGCCAGCAGCGCCGGGACAGTGAACACTGAAGCTTTCTTT,CASSAGTVNTEAFF
NA,TRBV28,TRBD1,TRBJ1-2,TGTGCCAGCAGTCCTCCGGACAGGCCCAACTATGGCTACACCTTC,CASSPPDRPNYGYTF
NA,TRBV5-1,TRBD1,TRBJ2-7,TGCGCCAGCAGCCCCGGACAGGGACGGGGCGAGCAGTACTTC,CASSPGQGRGEQYF
NA,TRBV4-1,NA,TRBJ2-6,TGCGCCAGCAGCCCCCGTGGTAGTGGGGCCAACGTCCTGACTTTC,CASSPRGSGANVLTF
NA,TRBV3-1/TRBV3-2,NA,TRBJ1-2,TGTGCCAGCAGCTTAATACAGGGAGGGACTAACTATGGCTACACCTTC,CASSLIQGGTNYGYTF
once,TRBV14,TRBD1,TRBJ2-5,TGTGCCAGCAGCTCAATGGCTAGGGGGCTAATCGAGACCCAGTACTTC,CASSSMARGLIETQYF
once,TRBV28,NA,TRBJ1-4,TGTGCCAGCAGGGGGGGTTGGTGGTCTAATGAAAAACTGTTTTTT,CASRGGWWSNEKLFF
once,TRBV29-1,NA,TRBJ2-7,TGCAGCGTTGAAGGGTCAGGCTACGAGCAGTACTTC,CSVEGSGYEQYF
NA,TRBV23-1,NA,TRBJ1-2,TGCGCCAGCAGTCCCAGGCTGGGACACCAATTTTATGGCTACACCTTC,CASSPRLGHQFYGYTF
NA,TRBV19,TRBD2,TRBJ2-1,TGTGCCAGTATGCGGGAGGGCGGGACCTACAATGAGCAGTTCTTC,CASMREGGTYNEQFF
NA,TRBV5-4,NA,TRBJ2-5,TGTGCCAGCAGCTTGGGGGGGGACGAAGAGACCCAGTACTTC,CASSLGGDEETQYF
few,TRBV19,NA,TRBJ1-5,TGTGCCAGTAGTACCCGACAGAATCGCAATCAGCCCCAGCATTTT,CASSTRQNRNQPQHF
NA,TRBV24-1,TRBD1,TRBJ1-5,TGTGCCACCAGTGATTCAAGACACCGGGACAGGGGTCGTCAGCCCCAGCATTTT,CATSDSRHRDRGRQPQHF
NA,TRBV2,NA,TRBJ1-1,TGTGCCAGCAGTGACGGGGGGCACACTGAAGCTTTCTTT,CASSDGGHTEAFF
NA,TRBV18,TRBD2,TRBJ2-7,TGTGCCAGCTCACCACGTGTGAGCGGGGGGGCGTGGGAGCAGTACTTC,CASSPRVSGGAWEQYF
once,TRBV4-1,NA,TRBJ2-3,TGCGCCAGCAGCCAGTTCAGGGGGGCAGATACGCAGTATTTT,CASSQFRGADTQYF
NA,TRBV7-9,NA,TRBJ2-3,TGTGCCAGCAGCTCCCGCCGACTAGGGACAGATACGCAGTATTTT,CASSSRRLGTDTQYF
NA,TRBV10-3,TRBD1,TRBJ2-3,TGTGCCATCAGTGACCGGAGAACAGGGGGGTCCACAGATACGCAGTATTTT,CAISDRRTGGSTDTQYF
NA,TRBV18,TRBD1,TRBJ2-7,TGTGCCAGCTCACCACCTGGACAGGGGGCGATTAACCCCTCTCGTGAGCAGTACTTC,CASSPPGQGAINPSREQYF
NA,TRBV18,NA,TRBJ1-5,TGTGCCAGCTCACAGGGGGAAAGGGGTCAGCCCCAGCATTTT,CASSQGERGQPQHF
few,TRBV18,TRBD1,TRBJ2-7,TGTGCCAGCTCACCAACGACAGGGGGCCGGTACGAGCAGTACTTC,CASSPTTGGRYEQYF
NA,TRBV19,NA,TRBJ1-4,TGTGCCAGTAGTACTGCAGGGGCGGCTAATGAAAAACTGTTTTTT,CASSTAGAANEKLFF
NA,TRBV30,NA,TRBJ1-1,TGTGCCTGGAGTCGAGCCGGGGACACTGAAGCTTTCTTT,CAWSRAGDTEAFF
NA,TRBV27,NA,TRBJ1-1,TGTGCCAGCAGCCCGAGGAGGAACACTGAAGCTTTCTTT,CASSPRRNTEAFF
many,TRBV3-1/TRBV3-2,NA,TRBJ2-7,TGTGCCAGCAGCTACGCGTCAGGGAACGAGCAGTACTTC,CASSYASGNEQYF
NA,TRBV5-1,TRBD1,TRBJ2-7,TGCGCCAGCAGCCCTGGACAGGGATTGCTCTACGAGCAGTACTTC,CASSPGQGLLYEQYF
NA,TRBV28,TRBD1,TRBJ1-4,TGTGCCAGCAGTCCCCCGGGACAGGGGTATGAAAAACTGTTTTTT,CASSPPGQGYEKLFF